Listed below are T cell receptor beta chains from one sample, sequenced in a study of T cells expressing NK-cell markers. TCRdb re-called the 5' RACE reads and gives one entry per CDR3 protein, without DNA. In total, the table holds 300,000 to 450,000 distinct CDR3 sequences. Sequencing was carried out using blood T cells: a sorted CD56 or NKG2C T cell subset, CD4+ or CD8+ T cells, or bulk PBMC T cells (not recorded which). These receptors originate from a man aged 18-70 years in good health. Both conserved end residues are part of each CDR3. Fields, in order: J gene, V gene, CDR3 protein.

j_call: TRBJ2-7; v_call: TRBV10-3; cdr3_aa: CAISKRDSQYEQYF
j_call: TRBJ1-2; v_call: TRBV5-1; cdr3_aa: CASSLGSSSYGYTF
j_call: TRBJ1-1; v_call: TRBV4-2; cdr3_aa: CASSQALHRDEAFF
j_call: TRBJ2-7; v_call: TRBV29-1; cdr3_aa: CSVEDRGSAGGLNGYEQYF
j_call: TRBJ2-5; v_call: TRBV12-3/TRBV12-4; cdr3_aa: CASSFLSGRETQYF
j_call: TRBJ2-3; v_call: TRBV6-5; cdr3_aa: CASVTEIASTDTQYF
j_call: TRBJ1-2; v_call: TRBV5-1; cdr3_aa: CASSLVVTGGYTF
j_call: TRBJ2-7; v_call: TRBV11-2; cdr3_aa: CASSFPGDLYEQYF
j_call: TRBJ1-1; v_call: TRBV6-2/TRBV6-3; cdr3_aa: CASSPHNEMNTEAFF
j_call: TRBJ1-3; v_call: TRBV14; cdr3_aa: CASSQGQGRPGNTIYF
j_call: TRBJ1-2; v_call: TRBV3-1; cdr3_aa: CASSQRRTYNYGYTF
j_call: TRBJ2-1; v_call: TRBV24-1; cdr3_aa: CATSDPRMGYNEQFF
j_call: TRBJ2-5; v_call: TRBV2; cdr3_aa: CASSEALAGAKTQYF
j_call: TRBJ1-2; v_call: TRBV3-1; cdr3_aa: CASSQGRFYGYTF
j_call: TRBJ2-7; v_call: TRBV19; cdr3_aa: CASSNMRQPSYEQYF
j_call: TRBJ2-5; v_call: TRBV2; cdr3_aa: CASSVPRGGETQYF
j_call: TRBJ2-1; v_call: TRBV3-1; cdr3_aa: CASSQWLDYNEQFF
j_call: TRBJ2-1; v_call: TRBV12-3/TRBV12-4; cdr3_aa: CASSLGLAHYYNEQFF
j_call: TRBJ1-2; v_call: TRBV7-2; cdr3_aa: CASSWDRSPFYGYTF
j_call: TRBJ2-1; v_call: TRBV29-1; cdr3_aa: CSVGPPGDFNNEQFF
j_call: TRBJ2-7; v_call: TRBV20-1; cdr3_aa: CSARGGGSNSYEQYF
j_call: TRBJ1-3; v_call: TRBV28; cdr3_aa: CASRAGGVGNTIYF
j_call: TRBJ2-1; v_call: TRBV5-1; cdr3_aa: CASSLVGGETDNEQFF
j_call: TRBJ2-5; v_call: TRBV5-1; cdr3_aa: CASSPLRTSGGAGETQYF
j_call: TRBJ1-6; v_call: TRBV7-9; cdr3_aa: CASSRPRQGGNSPLHF
j_call: TRBJ2-3; v_call: TRBV7-9; cdr3_aa: CASTPYTDTQYF
j_call: TRBJ2-7; v_call: TRBV20-1; cdr3_aa: CSASDWAIHEQYF
j_call: TRBJ2-5; v_call: TRBV9; cdr3_aa: CASSEGFSGAVEETQYF
j_call: TRBJ2-1; v_call: TRBV6-1; cdr3_aa: CASSQRGFSNEQFF
j_call: TRBJ2-5; v_call: TRBV11-1; cdr3_aa: CASSLGTARPETQYF
j_call: TRBJ2-3; v_call: TRBV5-1; cdr3_aa: CASSSAIGSVVFPDTQYF